Presented here are 3 T cell receptor beta chains from one specimen sequenced in a study of CD8+CD57+ T cells in acquired aplastic anemia. Profiling that covered TCR beta VDJ and CDR3 relied on genomic DNA as its template. A single record per CDR3 protein comes from TCRdb applying MiXCR to the reads. The sample consists of 250,000 to 350,000 distinct CDR3 sequences, 45% to 70% of them appearing once. The sequenced material came from sorted CD4+, CD8+, or CD8+CD57+ T cells (not recorded which) from PBMCs. Receptors originate from a human donor with severe aplastic anemia or a healthy control (not recorded which).

This clonotype was seen ten or more times. The V gene is TRBV18, the J gene TRBJ2-5; D perhaps matches TRBD1 (6 bases). The CDR3 sequence is 13 residues long. V lost 4 bases and J 3 bases, leaving 9 bases between the germline ends. Germline V gene sequence: CDR1 KGHSH, CDR2 LQKENI. The DNA of the CDR3 is TGTGCCAGCTCACTCCGGACAGAAGAGACCCAGTACTTC. This translates into CASSLRTEETQYF.

This clonotype was recorded once. J is TRBJ2-7 and V is TRBV6-5; 7 positions match TRBD2. The V gene's germline CDR1 is MNHEY and CDR2 SVGAGI. This CDR3 contains 12 residues. The junction had 5 bases not matched to a gene; V was cut back by 5 bases and J by 7 bases. CDR3 sequence: CASSAPGGEQYF. DNA of the CDR3: TGTGCCAGCAGTGCCCCCGGGGGGGAGCAGTACTTC.

This clonotype was seen many times. The chain links TRBV7-6 to TRBJ1-1; TRBD1 might be the D (5 bases). V dropped 1 base and J dropped 0 bases, with 6 bases sitting between them. The germline gives CDR1 SGHVS, CDR2 FNYEAQ. The CDR3 loop spans 14 amino acids. DNA of the CDR3: TGTGCCAGCAGCTTAGGACAGCTGAACACTGAAGCTTTCTTT. Its translation is CASSLGQLNTEAFF. Drawing the rest from reference TRBV7-6 and TRBJ1-1, the complete variable domain is GAGVSQSPRYKVTKRGQDVALRCDPISGHVSLYWYRQALGQGPEFLTYFNYEAQQDKSGLPNDRFSAERPEGSISTLTIQRTEQRDSAMYRCASSLGQLNTEAFFGQGTRLTVV.